This TCR beta chain was obtained from a study of blood T cell repertoires in COVID-19. Method: immunoSEQ multiplex PCR; TCRdb's copy keeps in-frame clones and lacks some. In the table there are fewer than 150,000 clones, around 87% of which are singletons. The ends were cut back, 5 bases at V and 5 bases at J, with 18 bases in the middle. The CDR3 contains 15 residues. The germline CDR1 and CDR2 sequences are SGHTA and FQGTGA. This TCR was sampled from a woman aged 40-49 years with acute or convalescent COVID-19. The sample consisted of peripheral blood. J is TRBJ1-1 and V is TRBV7-3; D may be TRBD1 (6 bases). This CDR3 is CASSPEPGVQTEAFF. The CDR3 coding sequence is TGTGCCAGCAGCCCAGAACCAGGGGTTCAAACTGAAGCTTTCTTT.